The T cell receptor (beta chain) under discussion was sequenced for a study of CD8 T cells in ankylosing spondylitis. Germline assignment: CDR1 MNHNS and CDR2 SASEGT. This CDR3 is built from 15 residues. V shed 6 bases, J shed 7 bases, and the junction held 12 bases outside the gene matches. TCRdb passed the 5' RACE reads through MiXCR, listing each CDR3 protein once. Counted here are some 130,000 distinct CDR3 sequences, about 7.3% occurring once; the ten biggest clones make up about an eighth. General study points: Made up of 7 to 9 highly homologous variants, a TCR beta motif appeared characteristic of ankylosing spondylitis blood. Enrichment of disease-linked clones was reportedly significant in matched ankylosing spondylitis synovial fluid.

This clonotype has ten or more counts. Antigen specificity is unknown. This receptor was identified in a female donor with ankylosing spondylitis or in good health (not recorded which). The sample consisted of blood, either unsorted or a sorted T cell fraction (not recorded which). This chain joins TRBV6-1 and TRBJ1-2; TRBD1 agrees at 9 bases. CDR3: CASRDGDRDAGGYTF. In DNA form, the CDR3 reads TGTGCCAGCAGGGACGGGGACAGGGATGCTGGTGGCTACACCTTC.